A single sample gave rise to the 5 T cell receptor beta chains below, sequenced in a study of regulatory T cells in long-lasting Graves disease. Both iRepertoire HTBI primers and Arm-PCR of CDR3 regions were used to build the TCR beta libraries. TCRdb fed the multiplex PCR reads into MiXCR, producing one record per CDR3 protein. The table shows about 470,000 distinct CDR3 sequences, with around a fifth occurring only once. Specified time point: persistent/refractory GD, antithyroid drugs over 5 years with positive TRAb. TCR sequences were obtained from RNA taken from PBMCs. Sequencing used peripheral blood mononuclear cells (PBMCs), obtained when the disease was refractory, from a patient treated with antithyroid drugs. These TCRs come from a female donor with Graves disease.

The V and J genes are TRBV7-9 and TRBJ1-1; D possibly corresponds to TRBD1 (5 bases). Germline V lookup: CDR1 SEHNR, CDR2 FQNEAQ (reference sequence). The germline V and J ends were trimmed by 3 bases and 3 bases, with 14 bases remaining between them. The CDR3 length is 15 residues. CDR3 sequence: CASSLLWGTDTEAFF. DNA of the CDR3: TGTGCCAGCAGCTTGCTTTGGGGGACGGACACTGAAGCTTTCTTT.

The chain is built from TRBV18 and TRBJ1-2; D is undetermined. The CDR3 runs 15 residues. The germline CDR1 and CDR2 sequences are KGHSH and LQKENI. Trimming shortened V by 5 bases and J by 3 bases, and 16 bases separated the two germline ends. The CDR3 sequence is CASSARGGADYGYTF. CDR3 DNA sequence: TGTGCCAGCTCAGCACGGGGAGGCGCGGACTATGGCTACACCTTC.

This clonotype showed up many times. CDR3 nucleotide sequence: TGTGCCAGCAGTTTAGGTCAGGGACCGAGGAAACTGTTTTTT. As protein: CASSLGQGPRKLFF. This sequence joins TRBV28 and TRBJ1-4, with D perhaps TRBD1 (5 bases). V lost 2 bases to trimming and J lost 11 bases, with 15 bases between them. The CDR3 totals 14 residues. From germline, CDR1 is MDHEN and CDR2 SYDVKM.

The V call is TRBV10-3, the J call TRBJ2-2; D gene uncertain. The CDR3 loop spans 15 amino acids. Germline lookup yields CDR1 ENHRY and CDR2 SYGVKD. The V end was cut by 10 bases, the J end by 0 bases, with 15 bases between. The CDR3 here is CATQRRHTNTGELFF. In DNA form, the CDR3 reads TGTGCCACCCAGCGTCGGCATACGAACACCGGGGAGCTGTTTTTT.

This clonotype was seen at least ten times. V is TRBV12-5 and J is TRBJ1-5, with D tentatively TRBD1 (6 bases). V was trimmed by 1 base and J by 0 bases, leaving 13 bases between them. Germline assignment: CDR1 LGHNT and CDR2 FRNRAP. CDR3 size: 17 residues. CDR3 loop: CASGLGWGQDSNQPQHF. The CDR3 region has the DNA TGTGCTAGTGGTTTGGGCTGGGGGCAAGATAGCAATCAGCCCCAGCATTTT.